The source of this T cell receptor beta chain is a study of identical twins. Many counts were recorded for this clonotype. TCRdb processed the 5' RACE reads anew with MiXCR; each CDR3 protein has one entry. The sample has approximately 700,000 distinct CDR3 sequences, less than 7% seen once. This clonotype was obtained from a man aged 18 to 30 in good health. Material for sequencing was naive T cells sorted from blood.

DNA of the CDR3: TGTGCCAGCAGCCCGGGACAGAATAGCAATCAGCCCCAGCATTTT. This sequence encodes CASSPGQNSNQPQHF. The V call is TRBV12-3 or TRBV12-4, the J call TRBJ1-5; TRBD1 matches 7 bases. The J segment lost 0 bases and the V segment lost 6 bases, leaving 5 bases of the junction unmatched. CDR3 size: 15 residues.